This T cell receptor beta chain was profiled in a study of graft-versus-host responses after intestinal transplantation. Overall study: Recipients uniformly received anti-thymocyte globulin induction, followed by tacrolimus and steroids for about three years.

Broader study findings: GvH clones were found in recipient marrow; some appeared first in ileum or blood.

Germline loops: CDR1 LNHDA, CDR2 SQIVND (reference sequence). V shed 5 bases and J 3 bases; nucleotides not matched to a gene: 10. CDR3 size: 16 residues. Generated by immunoSEQ multiplex PCR, the TCRdb table keeps only in-frame clones and is missing some. Of around 89,000 clones listed, under 95% are singletons. About this clone itself: Its antigen remains unknown.

This chain uses TRBV19 with TRBJ2-7, with TRBD2 matching 10 bases. The clonotype comes from a human donor who was the organ donor for an intestinal transplant. Sequenced here: unstimulated CD8+ T cells sorted from spleen or lymph node cells, sampled before transplant. CDR3 amino acids: CASSPRPSGGYYEQYF. The CDR3 DNA sequence: TGTGCCAGTAGTCCGCGTCCTAGCGGGGGTTACTACGAGCAGTACTTC.